The sequence of this T cell receptor beta chain was determined in a study of T cell repertoires in cytomegalovirus infection. Study-level background: Epitope selection comprised recently identified HLA-C-restricted CMV epitopes and well-studied HLA-B-restricted CMV epitopes. Public TCR beta signatures provided an indication of both CMV infection and a matching HLA type.

Whole-study results and caveats: What dominated the ex vivo response were HLA-C-restricted CMV-specific TCR beta clonotypes.

With regard to this clonotype: Its antigen remains unknown.

TCRdb analysed the reads with MiXCR anew, one entry per CDR3 protein. The repertoire includes roughly 100,000 distinct CDR3 sequences, under 50% of them detected once, and around 74% sits in the top ten. The CDR3 sequence is 12 residues long. V lost 2 bases and J lost 6, with 7 bases in between. Germline loops: CDR1 SGHTA, CDR2 FQGNSA. The specimen comprised CD8+ T cells from cultured PBMCs, sampled from culture after CMV antigen stimulation. The chain carries TRBV7-2 and TRBJ1-2, with unresolved D. The sequence was collected from a human donor in good health (CMV status not recorded). Some clones in this sample may be carry-over from other donors' samples. For the CDR3, the DNA is TGTGCCAGCAGCTTAAGGTCGGATGGCTACACCTTC. Translated: CASSLRSDGYTF.